Listed below are T cell receptor beta chains from one sample, sequenced in a study of cytomegalovirus exposure and HLA in healthy donors. This table comes from immunoSEQ multiplex PCR, and its TCRdb copy is limited to in-frame clones, with some not included. In the table there are over 110,000 clones, 70% to 85% of which are singletons. Material: PBMCs. These receptors came from a male donor in good health and CMV-seronegative. CDR3s include the opening cysteine and the closing phenylalanine or tryptophan. The order of the fields is D gene, V gene, clone size, J gene, CDR3 protein, CDR3 DNA. D genes are given only for firm matches. Clone size is stated in some rows and not others, as once, few, many or a class when expanded.

D: -; V: TRBV7-9; size: -; J: TRBJ2-3; CDR3: CASNLVARRGPDTQYF; DNA: TGTGCCAGCAACCTAGTGGCGCGTCGCGGGCCAGATACGCAGTATTTT
D: TRBD1; V: TRBV27; size: -; J: TRBJ2-1; CDR3: CASSGTGQANEQFF; DNA: TGTGCCAGCAGTGGCACCGGACAGGCCAATGAGCAGTTCTTC
D: -; V: TRBV6-5; size: -; J: TRBJ1-5; CDR3: CASSYQRSGPQHF; DNA: TGTGCCAGCAGTTACCAACGGTCGGGGCCCCAGCATTTT
D: -; V: TRBV9; size: -; J: TRBJ1-1; CDR3: CASSVSSRDTPGTEAFF; DNA: TGTGCCAGCAGCGTGAGTTCTCGGGACACACCGGGCACTGAAGCTTTCTTT
D: TRBD2; V: TRBV27; size: -; J: TRBJ2-7; CDR3: CASSSPSAGPLRGEYF; DNA: TGTGCCAGCAGTTCTCCTTCAGCGGGGCCACTACGGGGGGAGTACTTC
D: -; V: TRBV9; size: -; J: TRBJ2-6; CDR3: CASSAPAGANVLTF; DNA: TGTGCCAGCAGCGCCCCAGCTGGGGCCAACGTCCTGACTTTC
D: TRBD1; V: TRBV28; size: -; J: TRBJ2-3; CDR3: CASSFIGTGRTDTQYF; DNA: TGTGCCAGCAGTTTTATCGGGACAGGTCGCACAGATACGCAGTATTTT
D: -; V: TRBV28; size: -; J: TRBJ1-2; CDR3: CASSLTGRDGYTF; DNA: TGTGCCAGCAGCTTGACGGGGCGGGACGGCTACACCTTC
D: TRBD1; V: TRBV28; size: -; J: TRBJ2-1; CDR3: CASTQGVSSYNEQFF; DNA: TGTGCCAGCACCCAGGGGGTAAGCTCCTACAATGAGCAGTTCTTC
D: TRBD2; V: TRBV5-1; size: -; J: TRBJ2-7; CDR3: CASSLVGSGYSYEQYF; DNA: TGCGCCAGCAGCTTGGTAGGTAGCGGGTACTCCTACGAGCAGTACTTC
D: -; V: TRBV14; size: once; J: TRBJ2-1; CDR3: CASSSPRESISYNEQFF; DNA: TGTGCCAGCAGCTCTCCGAGGGAATCAATCTCCTACAATGAGCAGTTCTTC
D: -; V: TRBV7-9; size: once; J: TRBJ1-3; CDR3: CSSSSDGLSGNTIYF; DNA: TGTTCCAGCAGCTCCGACGGACTCTCTGGAAACACCATATATTTT
D: -; V: TRBV5-4; size: -; J: TRBJ2-7; CDR3: CASSPRGEGANEQYF; DNA: TGTGCCAGCAGCCCCCGAGGAGAGGGAGCCAACGAGCAGTACTTC
D: -; V: TRBV11-3; size: once; J: TRBJ2-3; CDR3: CASSRGDFSTDTQYF; DNA: TGTGCCAGCAGCAGGGGTGACTTTTCCACAGATACGCAGTATTTT
D: TRBD2; V: TRBV19; size: -; J: TRBJ2-2; CDR3: CASSMERDLNTGELFF; DNA: TGTGCCAGTAGCATGGAGCGGGATTTGAACACCGGGGAGCTGTTTTTT
D: TRBD1; V: TRBV9; size: -; J: TRBJ2-7; CDR3: CASSGDRAYEQYF; DNA: TGTGCCAGCAGCGGTGACAGGGCCTACGAGCAGTACTTC
D: -; V: TRBV14; size: -; J: TRBJ2-7; CDR3: CASSQAVGSLSSYEQYF; DNA: TGTGCCAGCAGCCAAGCTGTTGGCAGTTTAAGCTCCTACGAGCAGTACTTC
D: -; V: TRBV19; size: -; J: TRBJ1-1; CDR3: CAIVDSMNTEAFF; DNA: TGTGCCATCGTAGACAGCATGAACACTGAAGCTTTCTTT
D: -; V: TRBV21-1; size: -; J: TRBJ1-5; CDR3: CASSKALPPGTGTYSNQPQHF; DNA: TGTGCCAGCAGCAAAGCCTTACCTCCCGGGACAGGGACCTATAGCAATCAGCCCCAGCATTTT
D: TRBD2; V: TRBV6-6; size: -; J: TRBJ2-7; CDR3: CASSYFLAGESYEQYF; DNA: TGTGCCAGCAGTTACTTCCTAGCGGGAGAATCCTACGAGCAGTACTTC
D: TRBD1; V: TRBV29-1; size: -; J: TRBJ1-5; CDR3: CSVADRGGNQPQHF; DNA: TGCAGCGTCGCGGACAGGGGCGGCAATCAGCCCCAGCATTTT
D: -; V: TRBV6-5; size: -; J: TRBJ2-7; CDR3: CASSYSRQSAYEQYF; DNA: TGTGCCAGCAGTTACTCGAGACAGTCAGCCTACGAGCAGTACTTC
D: -; V: TRBV5-4; size: -; J: TRBJ2-7; CDR3: CASSWGGTFSYEQYF; DNA: TGTGCCAGCAGCTGGGGGGGCACCTTTTCCTACGAGCAGTACTTC
D: TRBD1; V: TRBV10-3; size: -; J: TRBJ1-5; CDR3: CAISDGQGGQPQHF; DNA: TGTGCCATCAGTGATGGACAGGGGGGGCAGCCCCAGCATTTT
D: -; V: TRBV30; size: once; J: TRBJ1-3; CDR3: CAWAQTGSGNTIYF; DNA: TGTGCCTGGGCCCAGACAGGCTCTGGAAACACCATATATTTT
D: TRBD1; V: TRBV27; size: -; J: TRBJ2-3; CDR3: CASNSGGDTQYF; DNA: TGTGCCAGCAATTCAGGGGGTGATACGCAGTATTTT
D: -; V: TRBV6-5; size: -; J: TRBJ1-6; CDR3: CASSPPAGGNLNLHF; DNA: TGTGCCAGCAGTCCCCCCGCGGGCGGTAATCTAAACCTCCACTTT
D: TRBD1; V: TRBV19; size: -; J: TRBJ1-2; CDR3: CASSTGTADYGYTF; DNA: TGTGCCAGTAGTACCGGGACAGCCGACTATGGCTACACCTTC
D: TRBD2; V: TRBV7-8; size: -; J: TRBJ2-5; CDR3: CASSLALAGGETQYF; DNA: TGTGCCAGCAGCTTAGCACTAGCGGGAGGAGAGACCCAGTACTTC
D: -; V: TRBV5-5; size: -; J: TRBJ2-7; CDR3: CASSLSQDTAYEQYF; DNA: TGTGCCAGCAGCTTGTCTCAGGACACAGCCTACGAGCAGTACTTC
D: -; V: TRBV27; size: -; J: TRBJ2-1; CDR3: CASSLVGGSYNEQFF; DNA: TGTGCCAGCTCCCTGGTGGGAGGCTCCTACAATGAGCAGTTCTTC
D: -; V: TRBV7-3; size: -; J: TRBJ2-7; CDR3: CASSLGSTYEQYF; DNA: TGTGCCAGCAGCTTGGGCTCTACCTACGAGCAGTACTTC
D: -; V: TRBV10-1; size: -; J: TRBJ2-7; CDR3: CASRRERSYEQYF; DNA: TGCGCCAGCCGAAGGGAGCGCTCCTACGAGCAGTACTTC
D: -; V: TRBV28; size: once; J: TRBJ2-7; CDR3: CASSPPAYEQYF; DNA: TGTGCCAGCAGTCCTCCGGCCTACGAGCAGTACTTC
D: TRBD1; V: TRBV18; size: -; J: TRBJ2-7; CDR3: CASSPLRQGNIQYF; DNA: TGTGCCAGCTCACCGCTTAGACAGGGGAATATACAGTACTTC